The 27 T cell receptor beta chains in this list originate from one sample, sequenced in a study of cytomegalovirus exposure and HLA in healthy donors. Use of 60 Vbeta and 13 Jbeta primers characterized the PCR. The data were produced by immunoSEQ multiplex PCR, yet TCRdb's version contains in-frame clones alone and is incomplete. In the table there are some 67,000 clones, 75% to 90% of which are singletons. Sequences were obtained from PBMCs. Receptor source: a woman in her 30s in good health and CMV-seropositive.

This chain uses TRBV5-6 with TRBJ1-1; 8 bases are a match to TRBD1. There are 15 residues in the CDR3. Germline CDR1 reads SGHDT; CDR2 reads YYEEEE. Trimming at V came to 3 bases and at J to 1 base, leaving 5 bases not matched to a gene. CDR3 nucleotide sequence: TGTGCCAGCAGCTCGGCCGGGACAGGGAACACTGAAGCTTTCTTT. This translates into CASSSAGTGNTEAFF.

V usage is TRBV7-6 and J usage is TRBJ2-7; 7 bases align to TRBD2. The germline V gene encodes CDR1 SGHVS and CDR2 FNYEAQ. Trimming cost V 5 bases and J 2 bases; bases outside gene matches: 12. The CDR3 sequence is 16 residues long. The CDR3 loop reads CASSPASSAGTYEQYF. The CDR3 DNA is TGTGCCAGCAGCCCGGCAAGTTCAGCGGGAACCTACGAGCAGTACTTC.

The rearrangement uses TRBV29-1 and TRBJ1-2, with a tentative D call TRBD1 (6 bases). This CDR3 is 11 amino acids long. Germline V gene data show CDR1 as SQVTM and CDR2 as ANQGSEA. Trimming took off 6 bases at V and 6 bases at J, with 11 bases between the two ends. The CDR3 spells CSVATGHGYTF. CDR3 coding DNA: TGCAGCGTGGCGACAGGACATGGCTACACCTTC.

This chain links TRBV7-9 with TRBJ1-3; maybe TRBD1 (5 bases). This CDR3 comprises 12 residues. In germline, CDR1 is SEHNR, CDR2 FQNEAQ (reference sequence). In DNA, the CDR3 is TGTGCTGAACCGGGGGCTGGAAACACCATATATTTT. Protein: CAEPGAGNTIYF. Variable domain in full (rest from reference TRBV7-9 and TRBJ1-3): DTGVSQNPRHKITKRGQNVTFRCDPISEHNRLYWYRQTLGQGPEFLTYFQNEAQLEKSRLLSDRFSAERPKGSFSTLEIQRTEQGDSAMYLCAEPGAGNTIYFGEGSWLTVV.

This clone came up a few times. The chain carries TRBV5-1 and TRBJ1-1; D perhaps matches TRBD1 (6 bases). CDR1 is SGHRS and CDR2 is YFSETQ in the germline V gene. V shed 4 bases and J shed 5 bases, with 18 bases lying between them. This CDR3 contains 15 residues. This CDR3 is CASSRGGEGGTEAFF. The CDR3 bases are TGCGCCAGCAGCCGAGGGGGGGAGGGAGGGACTGAAGCTTTCTTT.

This clone was seen more than once but under ten times. This sequence joins TRBV25-1 and TRBJ2-7; 9 nucleotides match TRBD1. CDR3 length: 16 amino acids. Germline CDR1 reads MGHDK; CDR2 reads SYGVNS. The J segment lost 3 bases and the V segment lost 4 bases, leaving 10 bases of the junction unmatched. The CDR3, as DNA: TGTGCCAGCAGTGGGGATCCGGGACAGGGAAACTACGAGCAGTACTTC. Translating gives CASSGDPGQGNYEQYF.

The V and J genes are TRBV5-1 and TRBJ2-3; TRBD2 matches at 11 bases. The CDR3 sequence is 16 residues long. CDR1 is SGHRS and CDR2 is YFSETQ in the germline V gene. J gave up 4 bases and V 0 bases, and 4 bases lay outside the gene matches. The CDR3 reads CASSLGLAGGADTQYF. DNA for the CDR3: TGCGCCAGCAGCTTGGGCTTAGCGGGAGGGGCAGATACGCAGTATTTT.

The chain is built from TRBV11-2 and TRBJ1-1; D perhaps matches TRBD1 (5 bases). The CDR3 totals 14 residues. In germline, CDR1 is SGHAT, CDR2 FQNNGV. V lost 5 bases to trimming and J lost 4 bases, with 14 bases between them. The CDR3 here is CASSPTGGGTEAFF. In DNA form, the CDR3 reads TGTGCCAGCAGCCCGACTGGGGGGGGCACTGAAGCTTTCTTT.

CDR3 residues: CASTPREGLQGEQFF. CDR3 nucleotide sequence: TGTGCCAGCACCCCTCGGGAGGGGTTACAAGGGGAGCAGTTCTTC. V gene TRBV9 combines with J gene TRBJ2-1, with TRBD2 matching over 8 bases. Germline assignment: CDR1 SGDLS and CDR2 YYNGEE. This CDR3 spans 15 amino acids. Trimming removed 6 bases from V and 10 bases from J; junction bases left unmatched: 15.

The chain is built from TRBV18 and TRBJ2-7, with 7 bases that match TRBD2. Germline V gene lookup returns CDR1 KGHSH and CDR2 LQKENI. CDR3 size: 12 residues. The trim removed 6 bases at V and 5 bases at J, leaving 4 bases unmatched. Here the CDR3 reads CASSSRGDEQYF. CDR3 DNA sequence: TGTGCCAGCTCTTCCCGGGGGGACGAGCAGTACTTC.

The chain carries TRBV10-1 and TRBJ2-7, with 11 bases lining up with TRBD2. V was pared by 6 bases and J by 3 bases, with 10 bases of the junction left unmatched. The CDR3 runs 16 residues. The germline gives CDR1 WNHNN, CDR2 SYGVQD (reference sequence). The CDR3 DNA sequence: TGCGCCAGCAGCTCCGGGACTAGCGGATCGCACTACGAGCAGTACTTC. Its protein is CASSSGTSGSHYEQYF.

V is TRBV6-5 and J is TRBJ1-6; 7 positions agree with TRBD1. The CDR3 contains 14 residues. The germline V gene encodes CDR1 MNHEY and CDR2 SVGAGI. V lost 6 bases to trimming and J lost 7 bases; unmatched junction nucleotides: 6. As DNA, the CDR3 is TGTGCCAGCAGCTCGCCGGGACAGAATTCACCCCTCCACTTT. It yields the protein CASSSPGQNSPLHF.

This clone has just one count. The rearrangement uses TRBV6-1 and TRBJ2-7; 10 bases are shared with TRBD1. The CDR3 has 13 residues. Germline-derived CDR1 and CDR2 are MNHNS and SASEGT. The trim removed 4 bases at V and 6 bases at J, leaving 3 bases unmatched. The CDR3: CASSVDRGREQYF. The CDR3 region has the DNA TGTGCCAGCAGTGTCGACAGGGGGCGCGAGCAGTACTTC.

The genes are TRBV9 and TRBJ2-7; D ambiguous. CDR3 length: 14 amino acids. The ends were cut back, 0 bases at V and 1 base at J, with 8 bases in the middle. Germline CDR1 is SGDLS and CDR2 is YYNGEE. CDR3 sequence reads: CASSVGANSYEQYF. The CDR3 DNA follows: TGTGCCAGCAGCGTAGGCGCGAATTCCTACGAGCAGTACTTC.

This chain uses TRBV29-1 with TRBJ2-3, with a weak D call TRBD1 (5 bases). Trimming stripped 6 bases from V and 4 bases from J, with 14 bases between. Looked up from germline, CDR1 is SQVTM and CDR2 is ANQGSEA. This CDR3 is 13 amino acids long. Here the CDR3 reads CSVSKGDADTQYF. The CDR3 region has the DNA TGCAGCGTATCCAAAGGGGATGCAGATACGCAGTATTTT.

The V gene is TRBV5-8, the J gene TRBJ2-5, with 11 bases aligning to TRBD2. V dropped 5 bases and J dropped 2; count of bases not matched to a gene: 5. The CDR3 totals 15 residues. Germline-derived CDR1 and CDR2 are SGHTS and YDEGEE. CDR3 protein: CASRPGTSGQETQYF. The CDR3 DNA is TGTGCCAGCAGACCCGGGACTAGCGGACAAGAGACCCAGTACTTC.

This rearrangement joins TRBV10-1 to TRBJ2-1; TRBD2 agrees at 8 bases. The germline CDR1 and CDR2 sequences are WNHNN and SYGVQD (reference sequence). V trimming: 5 bases; J trimming: 8 bases; junction bases outside the gene matches: 5. This CDR3 has 13 amino acids. CDR3 amino acids: CASSRTSTDEQFF. The CDR3 DNA is TGCGCCAGCAGTAGGACTAGCACTGATGAGCAGTTCTTC.

This chain connects TRBV6-8 to TRBJ1-2; a weak D match, TRBD1 (5 bases). CDR1 and CDR2 (germline): MNHGY, SAAAGT. CDR3 length: 13 amino acids. V shed 4 bases and J shed 10 bases, with 16 bases lying between them. This chain's CDR3 is CASSSERQPLYTF. In nucleotides, the CDR3 is TGTGCCAGCAGTTCGGAGAGACAGCCACTCTACACCTTC.

The chain carries TRBV14 and TRBJ2-7, with 7 bases aligning to TRBD2. Germline values: CDR1 SGHDN, CDR2 FVKESK. The CDR3 extends over 12 amino acids. The V gene end was trimmed by 4 bases and the J gene end by 6 bases; junction bases not matched to a gene: 3. CDR3 DNA: TGTGCCAGCAGCCGAGCGGGGACCGAGCAGTACTTC. Translation gives CASSRAGTEQYF.

The chain carries TRBV13 and TRBJ1-1, with no clear D. CDR3 length: 15 residues. Trimming took off 2 bases at V and 5 bases at J, with 15 bases between the two ends. Germline V CDR1 and CDR2: PRHDT, FYEKMQ (reference sequence). Written as DNA, the CDR3 is TGTGCCAGCAGCTTACGAGGGAATTATGTAACTGAAGCTTTCTTT. Protein: CASSLRGNYVTEAFF.

The rearrangement links TRBV6-5 to TRBJ2-7, with TRBD2 matching over 7 bases. The length of the CDR3 is 14 residues. The V segment lost 6 bases and the J segment 6 bases; nucleotides outside the gene matches: 11. Germline V gives CDR1 MNHEY, CDR2 SVGAGI. This CDR3 reads CASREGTTPSEQYF. Here the CDR3 DNA reads TGTGCCAGCAGAGAGGGGACTACGCCAAGCGAGCAGTACTTC.

The J gene is TRBJ1-2, the V gene TRBV19, with 12 bases matching TRBD1. The CDR3 runs 13 residues. Unmatched junction bases numbered 6, after V lost 8 bases and J lost 8 bases. Germline values: CDR1 LNHDA, CDR2 SQIVND (reference sequence). In DNA, the CDR3 is TGTGCCAGTCAAAGGGACAGGGGGCTCGGCTACACCTTC. This codes for CASQRDRGLGYTF. Variable domain in full (rest from reference TRBV19 and TRBJ1-2): DGGITQSPKYLFRKEGQNVTLSCEQNLNHDAMYWYRQDPGQGLRLIYYSQIVNDFQKGDIAEGYSVSREKKESFPLTVTSAQKNPTAFYLCASQRDRGLGYTFGSGTRLTVV.

The chain is built from TRBV29-1 and TRBJ1-2; no reliable D call. Deletions cut 0 bases from V and 5 bases from J, with 7 bases between. The CDR3 totals 12 residues. Germline V lookup: CDR1 SQVTM, CDR2 ANQGSEA. CDR3 sequence reads: CSVEDQQYGYTF. The CDR3 DNA follows: TGCAGCGTTGAAGATCAACAGTATGGCTACACCTTC.

The chain uses TRBV7-3 and TRBJ1-1; D possibly corresponds to TRBD1 (5 bases). Germline V lookup: CDR1 SGHTA, CDR2 FQGTGA. CDR3 size: 15 residues. V was trimmed by 5 bases and J by 3 bases, leaving 16 bases between them. The DNA for the CDR3 is TGTGCCAGCAGCCCCCAGGGTACCCTCGACACTGAAGCTTTCTTT. Translated, it gives CASSPQGTLDTEAFF.

Only one count was recorded for this clone. The chain is built from TRBV18 and TRBJ1-2; the D is unclear. Germline lookup yields CDR1 KGHSH and CDR2 LQKENI. V dropped 0 bases and J dropped 8 bases, with 16 bases sitting between them. This CDR3 region has 15 residues. This chain's CDR3 is CASSPPGTPPGGYTF. The CDR3 nucleotides are TGTGCCAGCTCACCACCGGGCACCCCACCTGGGGGCTACACCTTC.

V and J are TRBV4-1 and TRBJ2-7; TRBD1 might be the D (6 bases). Germline V gene data show CDR1 as MGHRA and CDR2 as YSYEKL. The V end was cut by 1 base, the J end by 4 bases, with 20 bases between. This CDR3 region has 17 residues. CDR3 DNA sequence: TGCGCCAGCAGCCAAGGCTCTAAGGACAGAAGACCGTACGAGCAGTACTTC. This encodes CASSQGSKDRRPYEQYF.

This chain connects TRBV27 to TRBJ2-7, with 12 bases aligning to TRBD2. The CDR3 is made up of 15 amino acids. After removal of 8 bases from V and 2 bases from J, the junction contained 7 bases not matched to a gene. In germline, CDR1 is MNHEY, CDR2 SMNVEV (reference sequence). CDR3 DNA sequence: TGTGCCAGCGGGGGAGGACTAGCGGGGACCTACGAGCAGTACTTC. Translation gives CASGGGLAGTYEQYF.